Following are 8 T cell receptor beta chains from one sample sequenced in a study of T-cell reconstitution after alpha-beta-depleted transplantation in children. Preparation of the TCRbeta library was carried out with unique molecular identifiers. Via MiXCR, TCRdb re-called the PCR reads, giving one row per CDR3 protein. This sample has 700,000 to 850,000 distinct CDR3 sequences; approximately 15% occur once, and the top ten carry 5%. Here the sequenced sample was PBMCs, mostly from graft donor cells, taken 360 days after TCRalphabeta/CD19-depleted stem cell transplant. These receptors all stem from a male patient younger than 18 who had a stem cell transplant for acute lymphoblastic leukemia, so the T cells may come from the graft donor.

This clonotype was seen repeatedly, ten times or more. V and J are TRBV20-1 and TRBJ1-6; no clear D gene. CDR3 length: 14 amino acids. CDR1 and CDR2 from the germline V gene are DFQATT and SNEGSKA (reference sequence). V lost 2 bases and J lost 6, with 11 bases in between. The CDR3 nucleotides read TGCAGTGCTAGATCCGGGTTGAGTAATTCACCCCTCCACTTT. The encoded protein is CSARSGLSNSPLHF.

V is TRBV6-1 and J is TRBJ1-2; 7 nucleotides line up with TRBD1. The CDR3 is made up of 15 amino acids. From germline, CDR1 is MNHNS and CDR2 SASEGT. The junction had 13 bases not matched to a gene; V was cut back by 8 bases and J by 4 bases. CDR3 nucleotides: TGTGCCAGCGCGAGGGGGACAGCGTCACTCTATGGCTACACCTTC. It is translated as CASARGTASLYGYTF.

Only a few counts were recorded for this clonotype. The gene calls are TRBV20-1 and TRBJ2-7, with TRBD1 identical over 7 bases. J lost 4 bases, V lost 2 bases, and 11 bases had no gene match. The CDR3 extends over 15 amino acids. CDR1 is DFQATT, CDR2 SNEGSKA, per germline (reference sequence). The CDR3 sequence is CSARISGGPVYEQYF. In DNA form, the CDR3 reads TGCAGTGCTAGAATCTCAGGGGGACCCGTGTACGAGCAGTACTTC.

The chain joins TRBV12-3 or TRBV12-4 to TRBJ2-5, with 8 positions matching TRBD2. After removal of 6 bases from V and 5 bases from J, the junction contained 11 bases not matched to a gene. The CDR3 consists of 15 residues. The CDR3 spells CASSLRTSPRETQYF. CDR3 sequence (DNA): TGTGCCAGCAGCCTTCGGACTAGCCCCCGGGAGACCCAGTACTTC.

This clonotype was recorded only once. The CDR3 DNA is TGTGCCAGCAGGCGAGGACTACACCAAGAGACCCAGTACTTC. Its protein is CASRRGLHQETQYF. This chain connects TRBV7-8 to TRBJ2-5; weak D call: TRBD2 (6 bases). The CDR3 length is 14 residues. V lost 6 bases and J 0 bases, leaving 11 bases between the germline ends. CDR1 SGHVS and CDR2 FQNEAQ come from the germline V gene. Full variable domain (remainder filled in from reference TRBV7-8 and TRBJ2-5): GAGVSQSPRYKVAKRGQDVALRCDPISGHVSLFWYQQALGQGPEFLTYFQNEAQLDKSGLPSDRFFAERPEGSVSTLKIQRTQQEDSAVYLCASRRGLHQETQYFGPGTRLLVL.

The chain recombines TRBV12-3 or TRBV12-4 with TRBJ2-4; TRBD1 agrees at 9 bases. V trimming: 7 bases; J trimming: 4 bases; junction bases outside the gene matches: 8. The CDR3 consists of 15 residues. CDR3 DNA sequence: TGTGCCAGCACCGATCGGGACAGGGATAAAAACATTCAGTACTTC. The encoded protein is CASTDRDRDKNIQYF.

The chain carries TRBV10-3 and TRBJ2-3; possibly TRBD1 or TRBD2 for D (6 bases each). The V end lost 8 bases, the J end lost 0 bases, and 12 bases lay between the germline ends. Germline-derived CDR1 and CDR2 are ENHRY and SYGVKD. CDR3 length: 14 amino acids. The CDR3 nucleotides are TGTGCCATCGCAAAGGGGGGTAGCACAGATACGCAGTATTTT. This gives the protein CAIAKGGSTDTQYF.

This clonotype was counted a few times. This chain joins TRBV3-1 and TRBJ2-1; 9 bases are shared with TRBD2. This CDR3 is 17 amino acids long. Germline loops: CDR1 LGHDT, CDR2 YNNKEL (reference sequence). V gave up 5 bases and J gave up 2 bases; unmatched junction bases: 10. The CDR3 is CASSSRRLAVTYNEQFF. For the CDR3, the DNA is TGTGCCAGCAGCTCCCGCCGACTAGCGGTTACCTACAATGAGCAGTTCTTC.